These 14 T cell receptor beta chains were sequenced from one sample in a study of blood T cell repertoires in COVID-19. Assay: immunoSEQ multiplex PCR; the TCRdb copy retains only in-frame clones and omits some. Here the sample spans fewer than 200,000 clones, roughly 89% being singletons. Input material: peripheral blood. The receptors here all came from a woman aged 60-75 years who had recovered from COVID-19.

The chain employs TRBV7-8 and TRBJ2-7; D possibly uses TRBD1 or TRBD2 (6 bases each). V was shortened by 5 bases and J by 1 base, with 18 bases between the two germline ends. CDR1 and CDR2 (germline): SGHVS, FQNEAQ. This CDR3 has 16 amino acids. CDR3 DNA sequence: TGTGCCAGCAGCCAGGGGCGGGACCCGGTATCCTACGAGCAGTACTTC. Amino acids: CASSQGRDPVSYEQYF.

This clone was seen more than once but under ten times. The CDR3 sequence: CASRTGTLNTGELFF. In DNA form, the CDR3 reads TGTGCCAGCAGAACCGGGACACTTAACACCGGGGAGCTGTTTTTT. This rearrangement joins TRBV7-3 to TRBJ2-2, with D possibly TRBD1 on 6 matching bases. Per the germline V gene, CDR1 is SGHTA and CDR2 is FQGTGA. The germline V and J ends were trimmed by 6 bases and 2 bases, with 13 bases remaining between them. The CDR3 totals 15 residues.

The CDR3: CASRTGNSPLHF. The CDR3 DNA follows: TGTGCCAGCAGGACGGGGAATTCACCCCTCCACTTT. The genes are TRBV2 and TRBJ1-6; no reliable D call. The germline gives CDR1 SNHLY, CDR2 FYNNEI. Trimming removed 6 bases from V and 7 bases from J, with 7 bases in between. The CDR3 has 12 residues.

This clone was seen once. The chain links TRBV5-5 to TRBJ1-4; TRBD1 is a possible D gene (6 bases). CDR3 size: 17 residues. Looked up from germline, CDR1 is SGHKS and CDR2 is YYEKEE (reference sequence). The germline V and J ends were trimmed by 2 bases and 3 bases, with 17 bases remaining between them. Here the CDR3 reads CASSLRPVGAANEKLFF. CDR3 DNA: TGTGCCAGCAGCTTAAGACCGGTGGGGGCGGCTAATGAAAAACTGTTTTTT.

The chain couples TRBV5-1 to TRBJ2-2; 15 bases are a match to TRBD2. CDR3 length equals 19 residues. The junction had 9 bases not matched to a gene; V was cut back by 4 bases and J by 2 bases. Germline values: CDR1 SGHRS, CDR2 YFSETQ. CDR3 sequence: CASSQRTSGGAGNTGELFF. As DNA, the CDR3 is TGCGCCAGCAGCCAAAGGACTAGCGGGGGGGCCGGTAACACCGGGGAGCTGTTTTTT.

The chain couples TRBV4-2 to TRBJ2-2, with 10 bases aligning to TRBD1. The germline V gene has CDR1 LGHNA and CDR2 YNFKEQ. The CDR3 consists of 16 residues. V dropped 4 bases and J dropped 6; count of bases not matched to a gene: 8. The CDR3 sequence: CASSPEPGQGSGELFF. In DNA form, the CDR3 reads TGTGCCAGCAGCCCAGAACCGGGACAGGGGTCCGGGGAGCTGTTTTTT.

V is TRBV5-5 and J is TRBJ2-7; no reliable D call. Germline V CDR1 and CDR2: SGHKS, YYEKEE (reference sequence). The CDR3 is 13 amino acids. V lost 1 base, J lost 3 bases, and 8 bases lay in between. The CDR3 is CASSLWRNYEQYF. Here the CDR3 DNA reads TGTGCCAGCAGCTTGTGGCGGAACTACGAGCAGTACTTC.

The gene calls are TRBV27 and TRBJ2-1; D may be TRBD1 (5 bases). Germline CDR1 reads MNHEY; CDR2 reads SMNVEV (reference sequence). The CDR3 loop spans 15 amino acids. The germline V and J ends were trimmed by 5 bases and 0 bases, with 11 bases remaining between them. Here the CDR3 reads CASSPSGRSYNEQFF. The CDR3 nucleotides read TGTGCCAGCAGTCCCTCAGGGCGCTCCTACAATGAGCAGTTCTTC.

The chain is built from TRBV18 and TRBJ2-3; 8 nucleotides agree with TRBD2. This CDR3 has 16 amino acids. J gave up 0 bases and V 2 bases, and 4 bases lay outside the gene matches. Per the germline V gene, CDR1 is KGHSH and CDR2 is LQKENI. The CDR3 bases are TGTGCCAGCTCACCATTAGAGCGGGGGAGCACAGATACGCAGTATTTT. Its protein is CASSPLERGSTDTQYF.

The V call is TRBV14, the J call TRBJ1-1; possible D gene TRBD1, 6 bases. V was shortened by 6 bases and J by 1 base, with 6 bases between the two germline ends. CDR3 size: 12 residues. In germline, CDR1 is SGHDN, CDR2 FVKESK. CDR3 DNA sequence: TGTGCCAGCAGACAGGGGAACACTGAAGCTTTCTTT. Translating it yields CASRQGNTEAFF.

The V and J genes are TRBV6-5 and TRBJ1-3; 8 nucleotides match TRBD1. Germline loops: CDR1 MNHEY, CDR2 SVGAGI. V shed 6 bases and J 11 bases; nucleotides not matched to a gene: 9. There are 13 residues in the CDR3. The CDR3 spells CASSLTGANAIYF. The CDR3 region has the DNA TGTGCCAGCAGCCTGACAGGGGCTAACGCCATATATTTT.

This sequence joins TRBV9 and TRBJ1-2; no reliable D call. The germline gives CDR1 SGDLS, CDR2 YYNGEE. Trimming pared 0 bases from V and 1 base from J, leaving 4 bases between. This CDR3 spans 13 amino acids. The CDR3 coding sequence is TGTGCCAGCAGCGTAGATCTTAACTATGGCTACACCTTC. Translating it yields CASSVDLNYGYTF.

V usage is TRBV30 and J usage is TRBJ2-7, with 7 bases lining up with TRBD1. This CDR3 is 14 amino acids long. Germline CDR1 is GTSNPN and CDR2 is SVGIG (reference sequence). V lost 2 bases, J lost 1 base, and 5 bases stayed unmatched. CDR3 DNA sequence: TGTGCCTGGAGTAAAGGGGGCACTTCCTACGAGCAGTACTTC. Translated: CAWSKGGTSYEQYF.

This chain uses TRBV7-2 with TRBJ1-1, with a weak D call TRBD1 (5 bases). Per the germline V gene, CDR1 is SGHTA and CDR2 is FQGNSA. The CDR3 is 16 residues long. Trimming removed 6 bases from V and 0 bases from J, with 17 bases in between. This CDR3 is CASSLQEPSLNTEAFF. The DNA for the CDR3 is TGTGCCAGCAGTCTACAGGAGCCCTCTCTGAACACTGAAGCTTTCTTT.